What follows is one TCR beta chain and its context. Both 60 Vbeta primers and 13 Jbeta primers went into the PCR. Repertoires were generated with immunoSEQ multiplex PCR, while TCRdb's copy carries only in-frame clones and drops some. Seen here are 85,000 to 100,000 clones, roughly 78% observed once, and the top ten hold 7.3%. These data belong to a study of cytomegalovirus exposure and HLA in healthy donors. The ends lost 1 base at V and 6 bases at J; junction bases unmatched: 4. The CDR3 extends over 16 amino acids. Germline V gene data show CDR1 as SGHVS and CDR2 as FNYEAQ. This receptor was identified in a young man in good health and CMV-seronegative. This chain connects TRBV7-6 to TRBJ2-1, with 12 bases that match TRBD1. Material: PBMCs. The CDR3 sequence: CASSLGGQGARNEQFF. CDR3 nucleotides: TGTGCCAGCAGCTTAGGGGGACAGGGGGCGCGCAATGAGCAGTTCTTC.